A single TCR beta chain is shown here with its context. This specimen belongs to a study of blood T cell repertoires in COVID-19. Clones were read by immunoSEQ multiplex PCR, and TCRdb kept only the in-frame ones, dropping some. The table includes about 37,000 clones, about 88% detected once. There are 15 residues in the CDR3. The V end was cut by 2 bases, the J end by 5 bases, with 13 bases between. Germline V CDR1 and CDR2: SGDLS, YYNGEE. Source material: peripheral blood. The receptor comes from a man between 65 and 85 years old with acute or convalescent COVID-19. The V and J genes are TRBV9 and TRBJ2-2; a possible D gene is TRBD2 (6 bases). CDR3 sequence: CASSVGTPGTGELFF. CDR3 bases: TGTGCCAGCAGCGTCGGGACTCCTGGGACCGGGGAGCTGTTTTTT.